Below, 7 T cell receptor beta chains from the same sample are listed, as sequenced in a study of neoadjuvant nivolumab and ipilimumab in lung cancer. Profiled with immunoSEQ multiplex PCR; TCRdb holds only in-frame clones, not every one. Counted here are tens of thousands of clones, under 85% occurring once; the ten biggest clones make up over 4.5%. The sequences come from tumor tissue, collected after neoadjuvant nivolumab, alone or with ipilimumab, at or shortly before surgery. The receptor set was obtained from an adult with non-small cell lung cancer.

The J gene is TRBJ1-2, the V gene TRBV7-2, with 9 nucleotides matching TRBD1. The ends lost 5 bases at V and 4 bases at J; junction bases unmatched: 8. The CDR3 has 15 amino acids. Germline-derived CDR1 and CDR2 are SGHTA and FQGNSA. This chain's CDR3 is CASSLYRGQGYGYTF. CDR3 DNA sequence: TGTGCCAGCAGCCTCTACAGGGGGCAGGGCTATGGCTACACCTTC.

Only a few counts were recorded for this clone. This rearrangement joins TRBV6-1 to TRBJ1-1; TRBD1 matches at 7 bases. The CDR3 spans 14 residues. V was clipped by 0 bases and J by 8 bases; unmatched bases: 6. Germline CDR1 reads MNHNS; CDR2 reads SASEGT. DNA for the CDR3: TGTGCCAGCAGTGAAGCGCACAAGGGGGCGGAAGCTTTCTTT. This gives the protein CASSEAHKGAEAFF.

The chain combines TRBV12-5 with TRBJ2-5; a possible D gene is TRBD2 (5 bases). The CDR3 has 15 amino acids. CDR1 and CDR2 from the germline V gene are LGHNT and FRNRAP. V lost 0 bases, J lost 4 bases, and 12 bases lay in between. The CDR3 DNA reads as TGTGCTAGTGGTTTGGTACTAGGGCAGATAGAGACCCAGTACTTC. Its translation: CASGLVLGQIETQYF.

The rearrangement uses TRBV6-4 and TRBJ2-2; D gene unclear. Germline loops: CDR1 MRHNA, CDR2 SNTAGT. CDR3 length: 13 amino acids. V was cut by 3 bases and J by 4 bases, with 6 bases left in between. CDR3 sequence reads: CASSEKGTGELFF. The CDR3 bases are TGTGCCAGCAGTGAGAAGGGCACCGGGGAGCTGTTTTTT.

This chain joins TRBV29-1 and TRBJ2-2; 7 bases agree with TRBD1. This CDR3 region has 13 residues. Unmatched junction bases numbered 6, after V lost 4 bases and J lost 7 bases. The germline CDR1 and CDR2 sequences are SQVTM and ANQGSEA. The CDR3 nucleotides read TGCAGCGTTGCACAGGGGTCTTACGGGGAGCTGTTTTTT. It is translated as CSVAQGSYGELFF.

There are a few counts of this clone. This sequence joins TRBV30 and TRBJ1-3; 7 nucleotides agree with TRBD1. Trimming cost V 1 base and J 4 bases; bases outside gene matches: 4. CDR3 length: 14 amino acids. Germline assignment: CDR1 GTSNPN and CDR2 SVGIG (reference sequence). CDR3 nucleotide sequence: TGTGCCTGGAGTGGAGGGGGCTGGGGAAACACCATATATTTT. Its translation: CAWSGGGWGNTIYF.

The chain links TRBV7-2 to TRBJ2-3, with 8 bases identical to TRBD1. V was pared by 5 bases and J by 1 base, with 5 bases of the junction left unmatched. CDR1 is SGHTA and CDR2 is FQGNSA in the germline V gene. CDR3 size: 15 residues. The CDR3 DNA follows: TGTGCCAGCAGCCCAGGGGGCGCGGGCACAGATACGCAGTATTTT. Protein sequence: CASSPGGAGTDTQYF.